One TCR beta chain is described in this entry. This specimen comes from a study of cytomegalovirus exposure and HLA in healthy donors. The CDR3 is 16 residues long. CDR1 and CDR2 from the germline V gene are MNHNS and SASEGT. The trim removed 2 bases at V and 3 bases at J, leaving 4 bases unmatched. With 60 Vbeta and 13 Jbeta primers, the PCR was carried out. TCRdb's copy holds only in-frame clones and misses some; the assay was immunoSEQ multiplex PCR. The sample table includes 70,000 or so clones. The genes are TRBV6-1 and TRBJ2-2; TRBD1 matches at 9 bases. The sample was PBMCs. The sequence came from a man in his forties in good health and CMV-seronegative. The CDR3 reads CASSETGGADTGELFF. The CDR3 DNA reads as TGTGCCAGCAGTGAAACAGGGGGCGCGGACACCGGGGAGCTGTTTTTT.